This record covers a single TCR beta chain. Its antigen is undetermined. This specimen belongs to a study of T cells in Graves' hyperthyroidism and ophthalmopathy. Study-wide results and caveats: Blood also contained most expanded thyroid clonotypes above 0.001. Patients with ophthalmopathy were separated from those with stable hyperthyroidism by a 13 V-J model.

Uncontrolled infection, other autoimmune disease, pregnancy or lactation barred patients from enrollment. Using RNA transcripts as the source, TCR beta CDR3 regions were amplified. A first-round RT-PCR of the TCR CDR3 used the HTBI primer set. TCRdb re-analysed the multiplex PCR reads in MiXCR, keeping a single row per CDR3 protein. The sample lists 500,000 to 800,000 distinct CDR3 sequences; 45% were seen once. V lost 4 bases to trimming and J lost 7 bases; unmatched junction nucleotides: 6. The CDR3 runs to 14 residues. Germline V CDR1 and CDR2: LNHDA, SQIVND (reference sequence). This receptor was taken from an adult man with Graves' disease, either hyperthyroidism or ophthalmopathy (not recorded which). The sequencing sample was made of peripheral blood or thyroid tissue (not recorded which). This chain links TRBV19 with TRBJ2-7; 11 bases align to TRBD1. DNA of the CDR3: TGTGCCAGTAGTAACGGACAGGGGGCGAGGGAGCAGTACTTC. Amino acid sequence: CASSNGQGAREQYF.